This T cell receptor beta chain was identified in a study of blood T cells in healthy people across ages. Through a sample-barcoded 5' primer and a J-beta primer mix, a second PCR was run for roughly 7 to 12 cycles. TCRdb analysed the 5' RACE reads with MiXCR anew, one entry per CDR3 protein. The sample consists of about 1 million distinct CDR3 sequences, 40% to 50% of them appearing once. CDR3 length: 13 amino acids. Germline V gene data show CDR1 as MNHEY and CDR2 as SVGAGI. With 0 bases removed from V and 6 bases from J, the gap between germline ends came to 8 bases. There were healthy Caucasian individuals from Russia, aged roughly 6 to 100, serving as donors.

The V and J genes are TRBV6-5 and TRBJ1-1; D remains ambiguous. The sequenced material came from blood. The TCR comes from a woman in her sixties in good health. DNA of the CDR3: TGTGCCAGCAGTTACTCGATCGGGTCTGAAGCTTTCTTT. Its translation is CASSYSIGSEAFF.